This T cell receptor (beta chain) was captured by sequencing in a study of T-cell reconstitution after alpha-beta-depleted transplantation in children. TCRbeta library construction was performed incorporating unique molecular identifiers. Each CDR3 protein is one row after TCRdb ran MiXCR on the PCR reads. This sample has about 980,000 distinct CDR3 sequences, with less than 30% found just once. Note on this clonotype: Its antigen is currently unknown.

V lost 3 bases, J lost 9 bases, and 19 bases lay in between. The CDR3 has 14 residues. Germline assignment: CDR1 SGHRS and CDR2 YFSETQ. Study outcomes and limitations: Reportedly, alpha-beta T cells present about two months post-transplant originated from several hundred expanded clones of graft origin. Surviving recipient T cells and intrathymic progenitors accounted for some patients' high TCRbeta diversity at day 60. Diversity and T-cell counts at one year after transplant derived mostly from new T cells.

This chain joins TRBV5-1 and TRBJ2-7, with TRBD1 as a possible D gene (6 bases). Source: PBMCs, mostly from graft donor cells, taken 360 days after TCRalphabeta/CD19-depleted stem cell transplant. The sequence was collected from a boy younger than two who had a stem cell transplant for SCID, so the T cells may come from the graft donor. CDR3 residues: CASSSGTPSAGQYF. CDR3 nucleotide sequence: TGCGCCAGCAGCTCCGGGACACCCTCGGCCGGGCAGTACTTC.